The present T cell receptor beta chain was sequenced within a study of blood T cell repertoires in COVID-19. Original analysis: Scientists estimated how many nucleated cells there were by amplifying reference gene primers. Measured with immunoSEQ multiplex PCR; TCRdb has only the in-frame clones, and not every one. V, J and clone size were drawn from that table, and D and trimming were deduced from the DNA. The table has around 300,000 clones, 80% to 90% seen once; the top ten hold around 13%. The germline gives CDR1 SQVTM, CDR2 ANQGSEA. CDR3 length: 15 amino acids. V was clipped by 6 bases and J by 0 bases; unmatched bases: 9.

The source material was peripheral blood. The TCR comes from a woman in her seventies with COVID-19, enrolled during active disease. The rearrangement uses TRBV29-1 and TRBJ1-1; 8 bases are a match to TRBD1. For the CDR3, the DNA is TGCAGCGTCACTTCGACAGGGGTGTTGAACACTGAAGCTTTCTTT. Its translation: CSVTSTGVLNTEAFF.